These 21 T cell receptor beta chains came from one sample sequenced in a study of blood T cell repertoires in COVID-19. The table came from immunoSEQ multiplex PCR; TCRdb's copy has only in-frame clones and leaves some out. The table records about 270,000 clones, under 90% of them present only once. Sequenced: peripheral blood. The source is a woman between 45 and 65 years old who had recovered from COVID-19.

The rearrangement links TRBV11-1 to TRBJ2-7; a possible D gene is TRBD1 (6 bases). The V gene's germline CDR1 is SGHAT and CDR2 FQDESV (reference sequence). Deletions cut 4 bases from V and 0 bases from J, with 10 bases between. The CDR3 runs to 14 residues. CDR3 coding DNA: TGTGCCAGCAGCTATTCGACAGGCTCCTACGAGCAGTACTTC. Translation: CASSYSTGSYEQYF. The whole variable domain, filled in from reference TRBV11-1 and TRBJ2-7, reads EAEVAQSPRYKITEKSQAVAFWCDPISGHATLYWYRQILGQGPELLVQFQDESVVDDSQLPKDRFSAERLKGVDSTLKIQPAELGDSAMYLCASSYSTGSYEQYFGPGTRLTVT.

This clone was detected only a few times. This chain joins TRBV25-1 and TRBJ2-2; possibly TRBD1 for D (6 bases). Germline-derived CDR1 and CDR2 are MGHDK and SYGVNS. Trimming stripped 2 bases from V and 2 bases from J, with 9 bases between. The CDR3 loop spans 15 amino acids. CDR3 protein: CASSERDTNTGELFF. CDR3 nucleotides: TGTGCCAGCAGTGAACGGGACACTAACACCGGGGAGCTGTTTTTT.

The J gene is TRBJ2-3, the V gene TRBV14; D is unresolved. Germline values: CDR1 SGHDN, CDR2 FVKESK. Trimming pared 0 bases from V and 8 bases from J, leaving 9 bases between. The CDR3 runs 13 residues. The CDR3 here is CASSQERLGTQYF. CDR3 coding DNA: TGTGCCAGCAGCCAAGAAAGACTGGGTACGCAGTATTTT. Supplemented by reference TRBV14 and TRBJ2-3, the full variable domain reads EAGVTQFPSHSVIEKGQTVTLRCDPISGHDNLYWYRRVMGKEIKFLLHFVKESKQDESGMPNNRFLAERTGGTYSTLKVQPAELEDSGVYFCASSQERLGTQYFGPGTRLTVL.

The chain has TRBV28 and TRBJ2-7; TRBD1 is a possible D gene (5 bases). The CDR3 runs to 12 residues. Germline values: CDR1 MDHEN, CDR2 SYDVKM. Trimming shortened V by 7 bases and J by 6 bases, and 13 bases separated the two germline ends. The CDR3 coding sequence is TGTGCCAGCAATAGCAGGGTATCCGAGCAGTACTTC. Its translation: CASNSRVSEQYF.

This clone was seen more than once but under ten times. The chain links TRBV6-4 to TRBJ1-5, with D possibly being TRBD1 (5 bases). The CDR3 contains 13 residues. CDR1 MRHNA and CDR2 SNTAGT come from the germline V gene. V was cut by 6 bases and J by 7 bases, with 13 bases left in between. CDR3 protein: CASRECQGQPQHF. DNA for the CDR3: TGTGCCAGCAGAGAATGTCAGGGCCAGCCCCAGCATTTT.

This sequence joins TRBV28 and TRBJ1-1, with D possibly matching TRBD1 (6 bases). Germline lookup yields CDR1 MDHEN and CDR2 SYDVKM. V was shortened by 6 bases and J by 11 bases, with 13 bases between the two germline ends. The CDR3 covers 11 residues. CDR3 loop: CASRHRVLAFF. CDR3 nucleotide sequence: TGTGCCAGCAGACACAGGGTCTTGGCTTTCTTT.

V gene TRBV9 combines with J gene TRBJ2-2; possible D gene TRBD2, 6 bases. The CDR3 consists of 16 residues. The V end lost 4 bases, the J end lost 4 bases, and 17 bases lay between the germline ends. Germline V lookup: CDR1 SGDLS, CDR2 YYNGEE. The DNA of the CDR3 is TGTGCCAGCAGCCCTAGAGACGGGGGTGGCACCGGGGAGCTGTTTTTT. Amino acid sequence: CASSPRDGGGTGELFF.

The CDR3 is CASSTTQGIYGYTF. The CDR3 coding sequence is TGTGCCAGCAGCACTACACAGGGAATCTATGGCTACACCTTC. V usage is TRBV3-1 (or the pseudogene TRBV3-2) and J usage is TRBJ1-2, with a possible D match to TRBD1 (6 bases). V was trimmed by 5 bases and J by 4 bases, leaving 14 bases between them. CDR1 and CDR2 (germline): LGHDT, YNNKEL (reference sequence). The CDR3 consists of 14 residues.

The rearrangement joins TRBV27 to TRBJ2-1; D perhaps matches TRBD2 (5 bases). The CDR3 contains 15 residues. V dropped 4 bases and J dropped 3 bases, with 13 bases sitting between them. Germline V CDR1 and CDR2: MNHEY, SMNVEV (reference sequence). CDR3 residues: CASSSRPGFYNEQFF. In DNA, the CDR3 is TGTGCCAGCAGTTCCAGACCGGGATTCTACAATGAGCAGTTCTTC.

V gene TRBV11-2 combines with J gene TRBJ1-1; 7 positions agree with TRBD1. Germline V gene sequence: CDR1 SGHAT, CDR2 FQNNGV. This CDR3 contains 15 residues. V dropped 3 bases and J dropped 1; count of bases not matched to a gene: 5. The CDR3 sequence: CASSFSRTGNTEAFF. The CDR3 DNA sequence: TGTGCCAGCAGCTTTTCCCGGACAGGGAACACTGAAGCTTTCTTT.

The J gene is TRBJ2-5, the V gene TRBV19, with 11 bases matching TRBD1. Germline values: CDR1 LNHDA, CDR2 SQIVND (reference sequence). This CDR3 spans 16 amino acids. The junction had 7 bases not matched to a gene; V was cut back by 4 bases and J by 3 bases. In nucleotides, the CDR3 is TGTGCCAGTAGTACCTGGACAGGGGGCTTGAAAGAGACCCAGTACTTC. Amino acid sequence: CASSTWTGGLKETQYF. The complete variable domain, with remaining parts taken from reference TRBV19 and TRBJ2-5, reads DGGITQSPKYLFRKEGQNVTLSCEQNLNHDAMYWYRQDPGQGLRLIYYSQIVNDFQKGDIAEGYSVSREKKESFPLTVTSAQKNPTAFYLCASSTWTGGLKETQYFGPGTRLLVL.

There are a few counts of this clone. The chain has TRBV6-1 and TRBJ1-5; the D is unclear. The CDR3 totals 16 residues. Trimming left V 2 bases short and J 2 bases short, with 13 bases between. Germline values: CDR1 MNHNS, CDR2 SASEGT. In DNA, the CDR3 is TGTGCCAGCAGTGAACGGTCCAGACAAGGCAATCAGCCCCAGCATTTT. Translating gives CASSERSRQGNQPQHF.

V and J are TRBV28 and TRBJ2-7, with D possibly TRBD1 on 6 matching bases. The CDR3 extends over 15 amino acids. Trimming pared 8 bases from V and 2 bases from J, leaving 19 bases between. CDR1 and CDR2 from the germline V gene are MDHEN and SYDVKM. CDR3 sequence (DNA): TGTGCCAGCCTCCCAGGACAGCCCGAAACCTACGAGCAGTACTTC. Amino acids: CASLPGQPETYEQYF.

This rearrangement joins TRBV7-9 to TRBJ1-1; D uncertain. Deletions cut 6 bases from V and 1 base from J, with 12 bases between. Germline V lookup: CDR1 SEHNR, CDR2 FQNEAQ (reference sequence). CDR3 length: 14 amino acids. The CDR3 DNA is TGTGCCAGCAGGCCGTTTGCGGGGAACACTGAAGCTTTCTTT. Amino acid sequence: CASRPFAGNTEAFF. Looking up the rest from reference TRBV7-9 and TRBJ1-1 gives the full variable domain: DTGVSQNPRHKITKRGQNVTFRCDPISEHNRLYWYRQTLGQGPEFLTYFQNEAQLEKSRLLSDRFSAERPKGSFSTLEIQRTEQGDSAMYLCASRPFAGNTEAFFGQGTRLTVV.

In its sample, this clone is medium-sized. This sequence joins TRBV5-6 and TRBJ1-3; 9 bases are a match to TRBD1. Per the germline V gene, CDR1 is SGHDT and CDR2 is YYEEEE. The CDR3 length is 15 residues. V lost 4 bases to trimming and J lost 5 bases; unmatched junction nucleotides: 7. Here the CDR3 reads CASSTGGFSRNTIYF. In DNA, the CDR3 is TGTGCCAGCAGCACAGGGGGCTTCAGCAGAAACACCATATATTTT.

J is TRBJ2-4 and V is TRBV3-1 (or the pseudogene TRBV3-2); weak D call: TRBD1 (6 bases). CDR1 and CDR2 (germline): LGHDT, YNNKEL (reference sequence). V gave up 4 bases and J gave up 0 bases, with 10 bases separating them. The length of the CDR3 is 15 residues. CDR3 region: CASSPRTVAKNIQYF. The CDR3 region has the DNA TGTGCCAGCAGCCCCCGGACAGTAGCCAAAAACATTCAGTACTTC.

A few counts support this clone. The genes are TRBV9 and TRBJ1-5; 7 nucleotides match TRBD1. Germline assignment: CDR1 SGDLS and CDR2 YYNGEE. J gave up 3 bases and V 1 base, and 7 bases lay outside the gene matches. This CDR3 has 16 amino acids. The chain's CDR3 is CASSVSAGTDNQPQHF. Written as DNA, the CDR3 is TGTGCCAGCAGCGTATCTGCTGGGACAGACAATCAGCCCCAGCATTTT.

This clone showed up just a few times. The rearrangement uses TRBV6-2 or TRBV6-3 and TRBJ1-6, with D maybe TRBD1 (5 bases). Trimming pared 2 bases from V and 9 bases from J, leaving 11 bases between. This CDR3 spans 14 amino acids. CDR1 is MNHEY, CDR2 SVGEGT, per germline. The CDR3 DNA reads as TGTGCCAGCAGTTACCAGGCGGGGGGTTCACCCCTCCACTTT. It yields the protein CASSYQAGGSPLHF.

The V call is TRBV14, the J call TRBJ2-7, with TRBD2 identical over 12 bases. The CDR3 is made up of 14 amino acids. In germline, CDR1 is SGHDN, CDR2 FVKESK. V shed 4 bases and J 3 bases; nucleotides not matched to a gene: 1. CDR3 nucleotides: TGTGCCAGCAGCCCACTAGCGGGGGGCTACGAGCAGTACTTC. This codes for CASSPLAGGYEQYF. Full variable domain (remainder filled in from reference TRBV14 and TRBJ2-7): EAGVTQFPSHSVIEKGQTVTLRCDPISGHDNLYWYRRVMGKEIKFLLHFVKESKQDESGMPNNRFLAERTGGTYSTLKVQPAELEDSGVYFCASSPLAGGYEQYFGPGTRLTVT.

The J gene is TRBJ2-5, the V gene TRBV7-8, with a tentative D call TRBD2 (6 bases). The CDR3 has 13 amino acids. V shed 1 base and J shed 5 bases, with 8 bases lying between them. Germline V gives CDR1 SGHVS, CDR2 FQNEAQ. As DNA, the CDR3 is TGTGCCAGCAGCTTAGGGGAGGCTGAGACCCAGTACTTC. Amino acid sequence: CASSLGEAETQYF.

This clone was counted a single time. The chain joins TRBV5-1 to TRBJ2-7, with D perhaps TRBD1 (5 bases). This CDR3 contains 16 residues. Germline V gene lookup returns CDR1 SGHRS and CDR2 YFSETQ. The V and J ends lost 1 base and 2 bases respectively, with 16 bases between them. The CDR3 bases are TGCGCCAGCAGCTTGTTGATAACAGGACCCGCCTACGAGCAGTACTTC. Residues: CASSLLITGPAYEQYF.